These 22 T cell receptor beta chains share one sample of origin, sequenced in a study of shared clonotypes between healthy human individuals. Clones were sequenced by immunoSEQ multiplex PCR, and TCRdb holds only the in-frame ones, with some missing. The sample includes about 690,000 clones, roughly 87% of them seen just once. Sample: memory CD8+ T cells from PBMCs. Specified subset: CD45RO+ cells pooled with CCR7-negative TemRA cells. The origin of the receptors is a man between 18 and 35 years old in good health. Some clones in this sample may be carry-over from other donors' samples.

This chain links TRBV10-3 with TRBJ1-1, with D unclear. Germline V lookup: CDR1 ENHRY, CDR2 SYGVKD. The CDR3 runs to 12 residues. V was shortened by 4 bases and J by 1 base, with 4 bases between the two germline ends. CDR3: CAISGPNTEAFF. The CDR3 coding sequence is TGTGCCATCAGTGGCCCGAACACTGAAGCTTTCTTT.

The rearrangement uses TRBV5-4 and TRBJ2-7, with 10 positions matching TRBD1. The germline gives CDR1 SGHNT, CDR2 YYREEE (reference sequence). V lost 9 bases, J lost 4 bases, and 4 bases stayed unmatched. CDR3 size: 12 residues. The CDR3 DNA sequence: TGTGCCACCCGGACAGGGGGGTACGAGCAGTACTTC. Its protein is CATRTGGYEQYF.

The chain couples TRBV29-1 to TRBJ1-2; no clear D gene. In germline, CDR1 is SQVTM, CDR2 ANQGSEA. The germline V and J ends were trimmed by 5 bases and 5 bases, with 9 bases remaining between them. The CDR3 is made up of 11 amino acids. CDR3 DNA: TGCAGCGTTATCAGCTCATATGGCTACACCTTC. Translation gives CSVISSYGYTF.

This chain connects TRBV6-5 to TRBJ2-7; D gene uncertain. Trimming pared 0 bases from V and 1 base from J, leaving 7 bases between. The germline V gene encodes CDR1 MNHEY and CDR2 SVGAGI. This CDR3 contains 14 residues. CDR3 coding DNA: TGTGCCAGCAGTTACTCGCATGGGTCCTACGAGCAGTACTTC. Residues: CASSYSHGSYEQYF.

The rearrangement links TRBV28 to TRBJ1-5; D possibly corresponds to TRBD1 (5 bases). This CDR3 comprises 16 residues. The germline gives CDR1 MDHEN, CDR2 SYDVKM. Trimming pared 5 bases from V and 0 bases from J, leaving 14 bases between. Written as DNA, the CDR3 is TGTGCCAGCAGTCCGGGGACGGTAGTTAGCAATCAGCCCCAGCATTTT. Amino acid sequence: CASSPGTVVSNQPQHF.

The CDR3 spells CASSPGGLAYGYTF. DNA for the CDR3: TGTGCCAGCTCACCCGGGGGACTAGCCTATGGCTACACCTTC. V usage is TRBV18 and J usage is TRBJ1-2; D possibly corresponds to TRBD1 (5 bases). CDR1 and CDR2 (germline): KGHSH, LQKENI. Trimming left V 3 bases short and J 4 bases short, with 12 bases between. CDR3 size: 14 residues. Full variable domain (missing parts from reference TRBV18 and TRBJ1-2): NAGVMQNPRHLVRRRGQEARLRCSPMKGHSHVYWYRQLPEEGLKFMVYLQKENIIDESGMPKERFSAEFPKEGPSILRIQQVVRGDSAAYFCASSPGGLAYGYTFGSGTRLTVV.

The V call is TRBV13, the J call TRBJ2-2; no clear D gene. Per germline, CDR1 PRHDT and CDR2 FYEKMQ (reference sequence). This CDR3 has 14 residues. V was clipped by 0 bases and J by 6 bases, with 8 bases between them. This CDR3 reads CASSLGLSPGELFF. The CDR3 nucleotides read TGTGCCAGCAGCTTAGGCCTGTCCCCCGGGGAGCTGTTTTTT.

Points on this clone: The same CDR3 can be traced to other DNA sequences in this sample. The chain couples TRBV9 to TRBJ1-3; D unclear. Germline V lookup: CDR1 SGDLS, CDR2 YYNGEE. With 0 bases removed from V and 1 base from J, the gap between germline ends came to 8 bases. The CDR3 extends over 15 amino acids. The CDR3 bases are TGTGCCAGCAGCGTAGATGGAGGGTCTGGAAACACCATATATTTT. Protein product: CASSVDGGSGNTIYF.

The gene calls are TRBV9 and TRBJ2-2; D uncertain. CDR3 length: 13 amino acids. In germline, CDR1 is SGDLS, CDR2 YYNGEE. V lost 3 bases to trimming and J lost 8 bases, with 11 bases between them. The DNA for the CDR3 is TGTGCCAGCAGCGCGACTGGGCGGGGGGAGCTGTTTTTT. Residues: CASSATGRGELFF.

The chain has TRBV28 and TRBJ2-1; 9 nucleotides line up with TRBD1. The V segment lost 5 bases and the J segment 5 bases; nucleotides outside the gene matches: 7. The CDR3 has 15 residues. Germline CDR1 is MDHEN and CDR2 is SYDVKM. The CDR3 DNA reads TGTGCCAGCAGTATATACACAGGGGGCGACAATGAGCAGTTCTTC. Its protein product is CASSIYTGGDNEQFF.

The CDR3 DNA is TGCGCCAGCAGGGACTGGATCCAAGAGACCCAGTACTTC. Translated, it gives CASRDWIQETQYF. The V call is TRBV10-2, the J call TRBJ2-5; possibly TRBD2 for D (5 bases). Trimming took off 6 bases at V and 1 base at J, with 9 bases between the two ends. The CDR3 totals 13 residues. The germline CDR1 and CDR2 sequences are WSHSY and SAAADI.

The V call is TRBV7-9, the J call TRBJ2-7; perhaps TRBD1 as D (5 bases). The CDR3 consists of 12 residues. With 5 bases removed from V and 5 bases from J, the gap between germline ends came to 10 bases. Germline V CDR1 and CDR2: SEHNR, FQNEAQ (reference sequence). The CDR3 DNA is TGTGCCAGCAGCCCTGGGGCCGACGAGCAGTACTTC. Encoded protein: CASSPGADEQYF.

V usage is TRBV10-3 and J usage is TRBJ1-1; D unclear. Deletions cut 5 bases from V and 0 bases from J, with 13 bases between. The germline CDR1 and CDR2 sequences are ENHRY and SYGVKD. The CDR3 totals 15 residues. CDR3 loop: CAISPRTGMNTEAFF. The CDR3 region has the DNA TGTGCCATCAGTCCTAGGACGGGGATGAACACTGAAGCTTTCTTT.

This chain joins TRBV7-9 and TRBJ2-1, with 11 bases that match TRBD1. J lost 3 bases, V lost 7 bases, and 2 bases had no gene match. Germline CDR1 is SEHNR and CDR2 is FQNEAQ (reference sequence). The CDR3 runs 14 residues. The CDR3 sequence is CASTGTGGYNEQFF. CDR3 DNA: TGTGCCAGCACCGGGACAGGGGGCTACAATGAGCAGTTCTTC.

The chain couples TRBV15 to TRBJ2-7; the D gene could be TRBD1 or TRBD2 (7 bases each). CDR3 size: 16 residues. With 5 bases removed from V and 2 bases from J, the gap between germline ends came to 19 bases. Germline V gives CDR1 LNHNV, CDR2 YYDKDF (reference sequence). The CDR3 region has the DNA TGTGCCACCAGCCAGGGGGGGCAGGGGACCGCCTACGAGCAGTACTTC. This translates into CATSQGGQGTAYEQYF. The full variable domain, in which reference TRBV15 and TRBJ2-7 provide the parts outside the CDR3, is DAMVIQNPRYQVTQFGKPVTLSCSQTLNHNVMYWYQQKSSQAPKLLFHYYDKDFNNEADTPDNFQSRRPNTSFCFLDIRSPGLGDTAMYLCATSQGGQGTAYEQYFGPGTRLTVT.

This rearrangement joins TRBV5-8 to TRBJ1-1; D is ambiguous. Germline V gene lookup returns CDR1 SGHTS and CDR2 YDEGEE. Trimming stripped 4 bases from V and 1 base from J, with 8 bases between. The CDR3 contains 13 residues. CDR3 DNA: TGTGCCAGCAGCCGAGGCGGGAACACTGAAGCTTTCTTT. Its protein is CASSRGGNTEAFF.

This chain uses TRBV19 with TRBJ2-1; possible D gene TRBD2, 6 bases. Germline-derived CDR1 and CDR2 are LNHDA and SQIVND (reference sequence). V lost 3 bases, J lost 0 bases, and 9 bases lay in between. The length of the CDR3 is 15 residues. CDR3 in amino acids: CASSIGGNSYNEQFF. The CDR3 DNA reads TGTGCCAGTAGTATTGGCGGGAACTCCTACAATGAGCAGTTCTTC.

V is TRBV6-6 and J is TRBJ2-3; TRBD2 matches at 8 bases. The ends lost 5 bases at V and 1 base at J; junction bases unmatched: 2. CDR1 and CDR2 (germline): MNHNY, SVGAGI (reference sequence). There are 14 residues in the CDR3. The CDR3 region is CASSTTSGTDTQYF. CDR3 in DNA: TGTGCCAGCAGTACGACTAGCGGCACAGATACGCAGTATTTT.

This chain links TRBV9 with TRBJ1-5; D is ambiguous. Germline V lookup: CDR1 SGDLS, CDR2 YYNGEE. This CDR3 is 14 amino acids long. The V end was cut by 4 bases, the J end by 8 bases, with 16 bases between. In nucleotides, the CDR3 is TGTGCCAGCAGCCCCGGCGCCAGGTTAGAGCCCCAGCATTTT. Translating gives CASSPGARLEPQHF.

V is TRBV7-9 and J is TRBJ2-7; D gene uncertain. V was trimmed by 4 bases and J by 12 bases, leaving 16 bases between them. The CDR3 runs to 12 residues. Germline V gene data show CDR1 as SEHNR and CDR2 as FQNEAQ (reference sequence). CDR3 amino acids: CASSSSDPLAYF. CDR3 coding DNA: TGTGCCAGCAGCTCGTCGGACCCACTGGCGTACTTC.

V and J are TRBV28 and TRBJ1-2; weak D call: TRBD1 (6 bases). The CDR3 extends over 15 amino acids. V lost 5 bases and J 4 bases, leaving 17 bases between the germline ends. Looked up from germline, CDR1 is MDHEN and CDR2 is SYDVKM. The CDR3 loop reads CASSAIWGGPYGYTF. In nucleotides, the CDR3 is TGTGCCAGCAGTGCCATCTGGGGGGGGCCCTATGGCTACACCTTC.

The chain employs TRBV28 and TRBJ2-1; TRBD1 is a possible D gene (6 bases). The length of the CDR3 is 16 residues. V lost 7 bases to trimming and J lost 0 bases, with 16 bases between them. Germline lookup yields CDR1 MDHEN and CDR2 SYDVKM. The CDR3 is CASIATGQSSYNEQFF. As DNA, the CDR3 is TGTGCCAGCATTGCGACAGGTCAAAGCTCCTACAATGAGCAGTTCTTC. The full variable domain, with the rest looked up from reference TRBV28 and TRBJ2-1, is DVKVTQSSRYLVKRTGEKVFLECVQDMDHENMFWYRQDPGLGLRLIYFSYDVKMKEKGDIPEGYSVSREKKERFSLILESASTNQTSMYLCASIATGQSSYNEQFFGPGTRLTVL.